This TCR beta chain was identified in a study of blood T cell repertoires in COVID-19. CDR3 length: 13 amino acids. With 0 bases removed from V and 9 bases from J, the gap between germline ends came to 10 bases. CDR1 and CDR2 from the germline V gene are SGDLS and YYNGEE. Original processing methods: Scientists estimated how many nucleated cells there were by amplifying reference gene primers. Some clones are missing from TCRdb's copy, which holds only in-frame ones; the method was immunoSEQ multiplex PCR. V and J calls and clone size are copied from that table; D and trimming were computed from the DNA. Of about 260,000 clones in the sample, about 82% were seen once. Assignment of participants to cohorts was predicated upon participant-reported clinical history.

The rearrangement links TRBV9 to TRBJ2-1; no clear D. The sample taken for sequencing was PBMCs or T cells enriched from blood (not recorded which). This TCR was sampled from a woman aged 45 to 65 who had recovered from COVID-19. In DNA, the CDR3 is TGTGCCAGCAGCGTAGCTCAGACAACTGAGCAGTTCTTC. Its translation is CASSVAQTTEQFF.